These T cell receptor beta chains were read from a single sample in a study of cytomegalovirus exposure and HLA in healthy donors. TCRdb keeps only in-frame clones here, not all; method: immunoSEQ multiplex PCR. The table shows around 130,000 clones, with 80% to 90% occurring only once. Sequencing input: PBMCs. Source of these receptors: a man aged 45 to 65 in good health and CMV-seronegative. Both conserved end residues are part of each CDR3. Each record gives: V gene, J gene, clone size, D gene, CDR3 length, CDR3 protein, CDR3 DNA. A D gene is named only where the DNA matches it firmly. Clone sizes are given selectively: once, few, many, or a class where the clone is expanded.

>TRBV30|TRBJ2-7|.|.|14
CAWSVMAGQVEQYF
TGTGCCTGGAGTGTTATGGCAGGGCAGGTCGAGCAGTACTTC
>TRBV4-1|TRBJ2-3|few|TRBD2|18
CASSPLGERGPPTDTQYF
TGCGCCAGCAGCCCCCTGGGGGAGCGGGGTCCCCCCACAGATACGCAGTATTTT
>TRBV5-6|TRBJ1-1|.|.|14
CASSPGLRNTEAFF
TGTGCCAGCAGCCCGGGACTCCGGAACACTGAAGCTTTCTTT
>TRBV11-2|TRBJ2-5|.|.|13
CASSRQPQETQYF
TGTGCCAGCAGCCGACAGCCCCAAGAGACCCAGTACTTC
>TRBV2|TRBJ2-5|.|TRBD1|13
CAITTGDGETQYF
TGTGCCATAACCACAGGGGATGGTGAGACCCAGTACTTC
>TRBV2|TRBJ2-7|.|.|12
CASYGLDYVQYF
TGTGCCAGCTACGGACTTGACTACGTGCAGTACTTC
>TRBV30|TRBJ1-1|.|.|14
CAWSVRGLGTEAFF
TGTGCCTGGAGTGTCCGGGGGTTAGGCACTGAAGCTTTCTTT
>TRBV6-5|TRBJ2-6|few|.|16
CASSYVRFSGANVLTF
TGTGCCAGCAGTTATGTCCGTTTCTCTGGGGCCAACGTCCTGACTTTC
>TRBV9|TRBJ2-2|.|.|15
CASSVGGGRTGELFF
TGTGCCAGCAGCGTAGGGGGGGGGCGCACCGGGGAGCTGTTTTTT
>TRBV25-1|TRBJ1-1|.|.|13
CASSVGQNTEAFF
TGTGCCAGCAGTGTGGGACAGAACACTGAAGCTTTCTTT
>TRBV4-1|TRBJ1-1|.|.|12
CASSQDGNEAFF
TGCGCCAGCAGCCAAGACGGGAATGAAGCTTTCTTT
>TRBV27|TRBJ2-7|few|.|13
CASSFAGSYEQYF
TGTGCCAGCAGTTTTGCGGGGTCCTACGAGCAGTACTTC
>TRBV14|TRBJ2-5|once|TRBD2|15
CASTPGAGLWETQYF
TGTGCCAGCACCCCAGGAGCGGGGCTTTGGGAGACCCAGTACTTC
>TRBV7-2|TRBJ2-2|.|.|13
CASSFRYTGELFF
TGTGCCAGCAGCTTTCGGTACACCGGGGAGCTGTTTTTT
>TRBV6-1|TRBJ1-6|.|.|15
CASSERGGSASPLHF
TGTGCCAGCAGTGAAAGGGGTGGGTCTGCTTCACCCCTCCACTTT
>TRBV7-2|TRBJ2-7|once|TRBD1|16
CASSPRAGQGGYEQYF
TGTGCCAGCAGCCCTCGAGCGGGACAGGGGGGCTACGAGCAGTACTTC
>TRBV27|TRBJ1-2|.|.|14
CASSLIASNYGYTF
TGTGCCAGCAGTTTAATAGCGTCGAACTATGGCTACACCTTC
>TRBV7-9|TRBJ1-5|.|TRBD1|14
CASSRQGSNQPQHF
TGTGCCAGCAGCCGACAGGGGAGCAATCAGCCCCAGCATTTT
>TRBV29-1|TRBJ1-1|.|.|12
CSARDTNTEAFF
TGCAGCGCACGGGACACCAACACTGAAGCTTTCTTT
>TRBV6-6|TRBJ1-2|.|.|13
CASSPGGAYGYTF
TGTGCCAGCAGCCCAGGAGGAGCCTATGGCTACACCTTC
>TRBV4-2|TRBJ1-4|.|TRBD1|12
CASSRQDRGVFF
TGTGCCAGCAGCCGCCAGGACAGGGGGGTGTTTTTT
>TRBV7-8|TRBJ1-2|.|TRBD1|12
CASSPGTDRYTF
TGTGCCAGCAGCCCCGGGACAGACCGTTACACCTTC
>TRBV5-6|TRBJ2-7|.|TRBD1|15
CASSSAGTGEYEQYF
TGTGCCAGCAGCTCGGCCGGGACAGGGGAATACGAGCAGTACTTC
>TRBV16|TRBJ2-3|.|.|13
CASSQSHTDTQYF
TGTGCCAGCAGCCAATCCCACACAGATACGCAGTATTTT
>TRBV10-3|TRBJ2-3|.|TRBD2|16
CAISESSGGGTDTQYF
TGTGCCATCAGTGAGTCAAGCGGGGGTGGCACAGATACGCAGTATTTT
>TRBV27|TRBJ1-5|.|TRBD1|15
CASSLGTGGSQPQHF
TGTGCCAGCAGTTTAGGGACAGGGGGCTCTCAGCCCCAGCATTTT
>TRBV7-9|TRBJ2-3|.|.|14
CASSSVGGTDTQYF
TGTGCCAGCAGCTCCGTAGGCGGGACAGATACGCAGTATTTT
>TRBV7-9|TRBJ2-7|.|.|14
CASSFSPKGGEQYF
TGTGCCAGCAGCTTCTCCCCCAAGGGAGGCGAGCAGTACTTC
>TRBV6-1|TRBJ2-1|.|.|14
CASSALSFIDEQFF
TGTGCCAGCAGTGCCCTCTCTTTTATCGATGAGCAGTTCTTC
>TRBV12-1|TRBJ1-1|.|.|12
CASSLVTPEAFF
TGTGCCAGCAGCTTGGTGACACCTGAAGCTTTCTTT
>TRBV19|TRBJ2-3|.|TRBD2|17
CASSKGLAGGSTDTQYF
TGTGCCAGTAGTAAAGGACTAGCGGGGGGGTCCACAGATACGCAGTATTTT
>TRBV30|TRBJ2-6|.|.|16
CAWSDLPLSGANVLTF
TGTGCCTGGTCTGACTTACCCCTCTCTGGGGCCAACGTCCTGACTTTC
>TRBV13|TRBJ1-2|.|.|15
CASSFRQASLYGYTF
TGTGCCAGCAGCTTTCGACAGGCGAGCCTCTATGGCTACACCTTC
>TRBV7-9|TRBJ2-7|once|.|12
CASSPNNYEQYF
TGTGCCAGCAGCCCCAACAACTACGAGCAGTACTTC
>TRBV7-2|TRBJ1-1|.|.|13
CATIRWPEEEAFF
TGTGCCACCATCAGGTGGCCCGAAGAAGAAGCTTTCTTT
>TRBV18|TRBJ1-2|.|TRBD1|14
CASSQDRAGYGYTF
TGTGCCAGCTCACAGGACAGGGCTGGCTATGGCTACACCTTC
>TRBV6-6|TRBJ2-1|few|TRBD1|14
CASHLRDSYNEQFF
TGTGCCAGTCACCTCCGGGACAGTTACAATGAGCAGTTCTTC
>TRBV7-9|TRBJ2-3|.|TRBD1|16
CASSLARDRSTDTQYF
TGTGCCAGCAGCTTAGCGAGGGACAGAAGCACAGATACGCAGTATTTT
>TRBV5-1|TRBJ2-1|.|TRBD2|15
CASSFPLAGHNEQFF
TGCGCCAGCAGCTTTCCACTAGCGGGGCACAATGAGCAGTTCTTC
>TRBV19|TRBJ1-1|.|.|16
CASRRGLGALETEAFF
TGTGCCAGTAGGAGAGGGCTGGGGGCCTTGGAAACTGAAGCTTTCTTT
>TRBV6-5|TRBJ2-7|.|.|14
CASSSKGGRYEQYF
TGTGCCAGCAGTTCAAAGGGGGGGCGTTACGAGCAGTACTTC
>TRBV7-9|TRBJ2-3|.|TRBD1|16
CASSFTGAPRTDTQYF
TGTGCCAGCAGCTTCACAGGGGCCCCCCGAACAGATACGCAGTATTTT
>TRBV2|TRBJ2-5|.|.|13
CASSGGPLETQYF
TGTGCCAGCAGTGGGGGCCCCCTGGAGACCCAGTACTTC
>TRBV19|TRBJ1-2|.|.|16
CASSIFRTTFRYGYTF
TGTGCCAGTAGTATATTCAGGACTACCTTCCGATATGGCTACACCTTC
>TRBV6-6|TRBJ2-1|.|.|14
CASSYTRDSNEQFF
TGTGCCAGCAGTTACACGCGGGACAGCAATGAGCAGTTCTTC
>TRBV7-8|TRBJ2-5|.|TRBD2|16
CASSLLAGGGQETQYF
TGTGCCAGCAGCTTATTAGCGGGGGGTGGCCAAGAGACCCAGTACTTC
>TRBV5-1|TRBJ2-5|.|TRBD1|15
CASSSRDSSKETQYF
TGCGCCAGCAGCTCCCGGGACAGTTCGAAAGAGACCCAGTACTTC